This entry features one TCR beta chain sequence. The antigen it recognizes is unknown. No much larger clone is present one base from it, and per-base qualities are unavailable. The data stem from a study of a mutant IDH1 vaccine in newly diagnosed glioma (dated by TCRdb to about 2021). About the investigation overall: Patients were given eight vaccinations, in weeks 1, 3, 5, 7, 11, 15, 19 and 23, which matched visits V03 through V10. The approximately 30 treated patients were about 60% male and roughly 40% female, with a mean age of approximately 40 years. Longitudinal TCRB deep sequencing was done for 25 to 30 treated patients, wherever samples were available for exploratory analyses. Peripheral blood samples were drawn at six visits, namely V03 (baseline), V05, V07, V10, V12 and V13. Vaccination was initiated 4-6 weeks after radiotherapy alone, or concurrently with temozolomide cycles in the chemotherapy-containing groups. Prior to enrollment, patients had been given standard therapy consisting of radiotherapy alone, temozolomide alone, or radiochemotherapy with temozolomide, with the combination given to most patients. Overall study results and their limits: The authors stated that sample limitations prevented analyses of patient blood samples from being reproduced. Selection of PBMC samples for TCRB deep sequencing was based on availability. Pseudoprogression seemed to be unrelated to changes in the top peripheral T cell clonotypes found by TCRB sequencing. Across multiple MHC alleles, vaccine-induced immune responses were seen in 90% to 95% of patients.

The meaning of the sample's time point label: week 23, last vaccination. Each vaccine dose was 300 ug of a 20-mer mutant IDH1 peptide in Montanide, given subcutaneously with topical imiquimod. The donors had newly diagnosed IDH1-mutant astrocytomas of WHO grade 3 or 4 that showed loss of nuclear ATRX. The samples were drawn from NOA16, a multicentre, single-arm, open-label phase I trial in Germany that tested a mutant IDH1 peptide vaccine in humans for the first time. Genomic DNA for TCRB sequencing was extracted from EDTA blood using the DNeasy Blood and Tissue Kit. The CDR3 runs 14 residues from the cysteine to the phenylalanine. Only CDR3 DNA remains: 42 bases, in frame from the first base. Trimming leaves V shorter by 3 bases and J shorter by 8 bases, with the junction holding 4 bases beyond the gene matches. The germline V gene (reference sequence) specifies WNHNN as CDR1 and SYGVQD as CDR2.

The method was the immunoSEQ multiplex PCR assay. Following the manufacturer's protocol, the hsTCRB Kit was used to amplify rearranged TCR beta chain sequences. TCRB libraries were sequenced on an Illumina MiSeq. Regarding the original processing steps: Demultiplexing, trimming and gene mapping were performed with the kit vendor's proprietary platform. The immuneACCESS repertoire file appears here via TCRdb, limited to in-frame rearrangements. These files lack a portion of the clones; in checked studies, under half of the deficit traces to unresolved V genes, and the cause of the others is not known. The V and J calls and clone size come from that table; D and trimming were worked out from the DNA. The table for this sample lists around 60,000 clones; roughly 81% of them were counted only once. The ten largest clones represent 3.5% to 4.5% of the sample.

This receptor was obtained from a man aged 25-45 years with glioma. This chain is built from TRBV10-1 and TRBJ1-6; 7 central bases correspond to TRBD1. Specimen: PBMCs, collected from a glioma patient whose treatment included an IDH1 peptide vaccine. DNA sequence: TGCGCCAGCAGTGATCCAGGGACAGATTCACCCCTCCACTTT. It translates to CASSDPGTDSPLHF.